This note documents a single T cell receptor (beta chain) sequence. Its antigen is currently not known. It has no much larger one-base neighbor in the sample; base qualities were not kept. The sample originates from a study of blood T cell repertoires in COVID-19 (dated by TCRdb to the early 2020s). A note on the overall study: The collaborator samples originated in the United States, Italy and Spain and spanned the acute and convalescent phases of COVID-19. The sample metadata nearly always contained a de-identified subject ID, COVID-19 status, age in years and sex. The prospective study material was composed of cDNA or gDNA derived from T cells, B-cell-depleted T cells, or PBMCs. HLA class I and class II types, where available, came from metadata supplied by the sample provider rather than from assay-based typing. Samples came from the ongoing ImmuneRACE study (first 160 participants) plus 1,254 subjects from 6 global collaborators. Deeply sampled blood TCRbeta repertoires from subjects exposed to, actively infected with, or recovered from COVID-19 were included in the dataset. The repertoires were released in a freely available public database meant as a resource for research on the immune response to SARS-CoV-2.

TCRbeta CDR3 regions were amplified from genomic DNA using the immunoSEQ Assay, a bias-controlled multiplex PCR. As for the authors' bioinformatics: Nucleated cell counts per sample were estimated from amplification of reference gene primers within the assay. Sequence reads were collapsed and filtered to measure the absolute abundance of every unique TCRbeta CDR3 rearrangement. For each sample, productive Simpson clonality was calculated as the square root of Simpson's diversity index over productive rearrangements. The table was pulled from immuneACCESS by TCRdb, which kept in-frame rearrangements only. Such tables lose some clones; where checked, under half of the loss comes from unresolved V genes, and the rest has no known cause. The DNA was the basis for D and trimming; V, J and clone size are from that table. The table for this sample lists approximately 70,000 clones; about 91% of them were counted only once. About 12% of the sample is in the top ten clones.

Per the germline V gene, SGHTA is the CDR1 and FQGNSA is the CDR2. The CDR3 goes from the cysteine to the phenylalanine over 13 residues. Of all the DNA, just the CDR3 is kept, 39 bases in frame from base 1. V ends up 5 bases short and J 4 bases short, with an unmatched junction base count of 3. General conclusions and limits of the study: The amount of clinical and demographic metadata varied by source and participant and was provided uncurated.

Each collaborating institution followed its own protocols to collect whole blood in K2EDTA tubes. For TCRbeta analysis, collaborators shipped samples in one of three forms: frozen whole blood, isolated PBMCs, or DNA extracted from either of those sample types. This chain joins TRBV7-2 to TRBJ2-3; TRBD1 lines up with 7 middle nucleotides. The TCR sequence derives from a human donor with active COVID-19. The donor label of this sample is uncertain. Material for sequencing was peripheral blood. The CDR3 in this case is CASSRQGADTQYF. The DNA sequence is TGTGCCAGCAGCCGGCAGGGGGCAGATACGCAGTATTTT.